Below, 8 T cell receptor beta chains from the same sample are listed, as sequenced in a study of post-analysis software for immune sequencing data. General study points: About five TRBV segments, including TRBV5-6, TRBV5-1 and TRBV20-1, were more frequent in patients than controls.

Unique molecular identifiers were built into the TCR beta cDNA libraries. Using its own MiXCR run on the PCR reads, TCRdb lists one record per CDR3 protein. The repertoire holds about 460,000 distinct CDR3 sequences, with approximately 46% as singletons. These receptors have no known antigen. Input material: blood. The origin of the receptors is a girl aged 5-17 years with multiple sclerosis.

In its sample, this clonotype was seen a few times. The chain has TRBV5-1 and TRBJ2-6; 9 nucleotides agree with TRBD1. V shed 4 bases and J 2 bases; nucleotides not matched to a gene: 13. The length of the CDR3 is 19 residues. Germline CDR1 and CDR2: SGHRS and YFSETQ. CDR3 region: CASSALGARQGAGANVLTF. In nucleotides, the CDR3 is TGCGCCAGCAGCGCACTTGGGGCGAGACAGGGGGCTGGGGCCAACGTCCTGACTTTC.

As for this clonotype: This could be a read error, since a much larger clone is one nucleotide away. The chain combines TRBV29-1 with TRBJ1-2; D might be TRBD1 (5 bases). Germline values: CDR1 SQVTM, CDR2 ANQGSEA. The CDR3 is 14 amino acids. The CDR3, as DNA: TGCGGCGTAGCCAAGTCAGGGACCCGTGGTGGCTACACCTTC. Translating it yields CGVAKSGTRGGYTF.

This chain uses TRBV10-3 with TRBJ1-5; D unclear. V was trimmed by 2 bases and J by 1 base, leaving 9 bases between them. This CDR3 has 15 residues. CDR1 ENHRY and CDR2 SYGVKD come from the germline V gene. Here the CDR3 DNA reads TGTGCCATCAGTGAGATCTCACAGAGCAATCAGCCCCAGCATTTT. It codes for CAISEISQSNQPQHF.

The chain recombines TRBV29-1 with TRBJ2-3; D ambiguous. Trimming cost V 6 bases and J 2 bases, with 12 bases left between them. The V gene's germline CDR1 is SQVTM and CDR2 ANQGSEA. The CDR3 covers 13 residues. The CDR3 bases are TGCAGCGTAAATAGTGGGGACACAGATACGCAGTATTTT. Translation gives CSVNSGDTDTQYF.

The J gene is TRBJ2-1, the V gene TRBV20-1; 11 bases match TRBD2. This CDR3 region has 15 residues. The V and J ends lost 1 base and 9 bases, in that order; junction bases with no gene match: 8. In germline, CDR1 is DFQATT, CDR2 SNEGSKA (reference sequence). CDR3 residues: CSARGLAGNIIEQFF. CDR3 coding DNA: TGCAGTGCTAGAGGACTAGCGGGAAATATTATTGAGCAGTTCTTC.

This chain uses TRBV9 with TRBJ2-3; 7 bases agree with TRBD2. Per the germline V gene, CDR1 is SGDLS and CDR2 is YYNGEE. Trimming removed 0 bases from V and 6 bases from J; junction bases left unmatched: 10. The CDR3 has 16 amino acids. CDR3 sequence reads: CASSVGGTTGFDTQYF. DNA of the CDR3: TGTGCCAGCAGCGTAGGTGGGACTACGGGGTTTGATACGCAGTATTTT.

V and J are TRBV5-4 and TRBJ2-1, with a tentative D call TRBD1 (5 bases). The J call is uncertain, as TRBJ2-7 better fits the DNA end. Germline CDR1 and CDR2: SGHNT and YYREEE (reference sequence). The CDR3 runs 15 residues. This chain's CDR3 is CASSLGTGSGYEQYF. As DNA, the CDR3 is TGTGCCAGCAGCTTGGGAACAGGCTCCGGCTACGAGCAGTACTTC.

The chain joins TRBV3-1 to TRBJ2-7, with 8 positions matching TRBD2. Germline V gene data show CDR1 as LGHDT and CDR2 as YNNKEL (reference sequence). The CDR3 has 15 amino acids. J was trimmed by 4 bases and V by 1 base; bases with no gene match: 6. The chain's CDR3 is CASSQVPGGWYEQYF. CDR3 nucleotide sequence: TGTGCCAGCAGCCAAGTTCCGGGAGGGTGGTACGAGCAGTACTTC.